This is a list of T cell receptor beta chains from one sample in a study of blood T cell repertoires in COVID-19. The data were produced by immunoSEQ multiplex PCR, yet TCRdb's version contains in-frame clones alone and is incomplete. The sample carries about 530,000 clones, 85% to 90% recorded once. Sequencing input: peripheral blood. Receptor source: a woman in her forties or fifties with COVID-19, enrolled during active disease. The CDR3 runs from the conserved cysteine through the conserved F or W. A D gene is named only where the DNA matches it firmly. The size of a clone is reported for some rows only, either as once, few or many, or as a class for expanded clones.

D: .
length: 15
J: TRBJ1-5
size: .
V: TRBV11-2
DNA: TGTGCCAGCAGCTTAGGCCCAGGCTTGAAACAGCCCCAGCATTTT
CDR3: CASSLGPGLKQPQHF

D: .
length: 15
J: TRBJ1-4
size: .
V: TRBV19
DNA: TGTGCCACCACTCCGGACATCTCTTCGAATGAAAAACTGTTTTTT
CDR3: CATTPDISSNEKLFF

D: .
length: 14
J: TRBJ1-2
size: .
V: TRBV15
DNA: TGTGCCACCAGCAGGACTAAACAGGGTTATGGCTACACCTTC
CDR3: CATSRTKQGYGYTF

D: .
length: 14
J: TRBJ2-7
size: .
V: TRBV18
DNA: TGTGCCAGCTCACCACGTCCCGAGGAGGACGAGCAGTACTTC
CDR3: CASSPRPEEDEQYF

D: TRBD2
length: 12
J: TRBJ2-1
size: .
V: TRBV29-1
DNA: TGCAGCGCCGGGACTAGGCGCAATGAGCAGTTCTTC
CDR3: CSAGTRRNEQFF

D: TRBD1
length: 16
J: TRBJ1-3
size: once
V: TRBV3-1/TRBV3-2
DNA: TGTGCCAGCAGCCAACCTGAACAGGGGTATGGAAACACCATATATTTT
CDR3: CASSQPEQGYGNTIYF

D: TRBD2
length: 13
J: TRBJ2-1
size: .
V: TRBV25-1
DNA: TGTGCCAGCAGCACCGGGAGGTACAATGAGCAGTTCTTC
CDR3: CASSTGRYNEQFF

D: .
length: 14
J: TRBJ2-3
size: once
V: TRBV10-3
DNA: TGTGCCATCAGTGAGGCAGGGGTCACAGATACGCAGTATTTT
CDR3: CAISEAGVTDTQYF

D: TRBD1
length: 15
J: TRBJ1-2
size: .
V: TRBV6-5
DNA: TGTGCCAGCAGTTCCTTGACAGGGTGGGACTATGGCTACACCTTC
CDR3: CASSSLTGWDYGYTF

D: .
length: 18
J: TRBJ1-1
size: .
V: TRBV5-4
DNA: TGTGCCAGCAGCTTGGGGACAAGGGTCCACGGCTGGGACACTGAAGCTTTCTTT
CDR3: CASSLGTRVHGWDTEAFF

D: .
length: 15
J: TRBJ1-2
size: once
V: TRBV19
DNA: TGTGCCAGTAGCCCCCACAGGGACCGAGACTATGGCTACACCTTC
CDR3: CASSPHRDRDYGYTF

D: .
length: 12
J: TRBJ1-2
size: .
V: TRBV29-1
DNA: TGCAGCGTCGCCGGGGGGAACTATGGCTACACCTTC
CDR3: CSVAGGNYGYTF

D: .
length: 15
J: TRBJ1-1
size: .
V: TRBV11-1
DNA: TGTGCCAGCCGGTCTTGGGGTAGGGGGAACACTGAAGCTTTCTTT
CDR3: CASRSWGRGNTEAFF

D: TRBD2
length: 16
J: TRBJ2-1
size: .
V: TRBV5-1
DNA: TGCGCCAGCAGCTCCTCGAGCGGGGGGGCTATCAATGAGCAGTTCTTC
CDR3: CASSSSSGGAINEQFF

D: TRBD2
length: 16
J: TRBJ2-1
size: .
V: TRBV6-1
DNA: TGTGCCAGCAGTGTCCGACTAGCGGGGGGCCGTAATGAGCAGTTCTTC
CDR3: CASSVRLAGGRNEQFF

D: TRBD2
length: 16
J: TRBJ2-1
size: .
V: TRBV9
DNA: TGTGCCAGCAGCGCCTCCCATAGCGGGGGGGCGAATGAGCAGTTCTTC
CDR3: CASSASHSGGANEQFF

D: .
length: 14
J: TRBJ1-5
size: .
V: TRBV2
DNA: TGTGCCAGCAGTGATGGGAGGGGCAATCAGCCCCAGCATTTT
CDR3: CASSDGRGNQPQHF

D: TRBD1
length: 16
J: TRBJ2-2
size: .
V: TRBV7-9
DNA: TGTGCCAGCAGTACATCTTGGGACAGGGACACCGGGGAGCTGTTTTTT
CDR3: CASSTSWDRDTGELFF

D: .
length: 16
J: TRBJ2-1
size: .
V: TRBV5-1
DNA: TGCGCCAGCAGCTTGGCCTTGGGGGGCTCCTACAATGAGCAGTTCTTC
CDR3: CASSLALGGSYNEQFF

D: .
length: 13
J: TRBJ1-2
size: .
V: TRBV25-1
DNA: TGTGCCAGCAGTGACAGGGCGTCCTATGGCTACACCTTC
CDR3: CASSDRASYGYTF

D: .
length: 13
J: TRBJ1-2
size: .
V: TRBV28
DNA: TGTGCCAGCAGATTCAGTGCTAACTATGGCTACACCTTC
CDR3: CASRFSANYGYTF

D: TRBD2
length: 14
J: TRBJ2-1
size: .
V: TRBV30
DNA: TGTGCCTGGAGTCGAGGACTAGTTTTAGGTGAGCAGTTCTTC
CDR3: CAWSRGLVLGEQFF

D: TRBD1
length: 15
J: TRBJ1-2
size: .
V: TRBV30
DNA: TGTGCCTGGATAATCCTGACAGGGGGCGGTTATGGCTACACCTTC
CDR3: CAWIILTGGGYGYTF

D: TRBD1
length: 14
J: TRBJ1-1
size: .
V: TRBV5-6
DNA: TGTGCCAGCAGCTTAGGGACAGGATACGAGGAAGCTTTCTTT
CDR3: CASSLGTGYEEAFF

D: TRBD1
length: 14
J: TRBJ1-4
size: .
V: TRBV6-5
DNA: TGTGCCAGCAACCGACAGGGGAGGGGTGAAAAACTGTTTTTT
CDR3: CASNRQGRGEKLFF

D: .
length: 15
J: TRBJ1-1
size: .
V: TRBV4-2
DNA: TGTGCCAGCAGCCCGTCCAGGGTTGGGAACACTGAAGCTTTCTTT
CDR3: CASSPSRVGNTEAFF

D: .
length: 17
J: TRBJ1-4
size: .
V: TRBV19
DNA: TGTGCCAGTAGTATAGACCTCGAAGCCGCAACTAATGAAAAACTGTTTTTT
CDR3: CASSIDLEAATNEKLFF

D: .
length: 9
J: TRBJ1-1
size: once
V: TRBV4-1
DNA: TGCGCCAGCATCCCTTTCGCTTTCTTT
CDR3: CASIPFAFF

D: TRBD1
length: 14
J: TRBJ1-6
size: .
V: TRBV5-1
DNA: TGCGCCAGCAGCTTAGGGACAGGGAATTCACCCCTCCACTTT
CDR3: CASSLGTGNSPLHF

D: TRBD1
length: 13
J: TRBJ2-7
size: .
V: TRBV18
DNA: TGTGCCAGCTCACCATCCCCTGAGGACAGGACACCCTTC
CDR3: CASSPSPEDRTPF

D: .
length: 13
J: TRBJ2-6
size: .
V: TRBV12-3/TRBV12-4
DNA: TGTGCCAGCGGGCTCTCTGGGGCCAACGTCCTGACTTTC
CDR3: CASGLSGANVLTF

D: TRBD2
length: 16
J: TRBJ2-1
size: .
V: TRBV10-3
DNA: TGTGCCATCAGTGACGCGGGGGGGCGATTCTACAATGAGCAGTTCTTC
CDR3: CAISDAGGRFYNEQFF

D: .
length: 13
J: TRBJ2-6
size: .
V: TRBV29-1
DNA: TGCAGCGTTACACACTCTGGGGCCAACGTCCTGACTTTC
CDR3: CSVTHSGANVLTF

D: TRBD1
length: 14
J: TRBJ2-7
size: once
V: TRBV11-2
DNA: TGTGCCAGCAGCTTATGGGACAGGGCCGACGAGCAGTACTTC
CDR3: CASSLWDRADEQYF

D: .
length: 15
J: TRBJ1-2
size: .
V: TRBV11-2
DNA: TGTGCCAGCAGCCTGCTTCCAGGACAGAACTATGGCTACACCTTC
CDR3: CASSLLPGQNYGYTF

D: .
length: 14
J: TRBJ1-3
size: .
V: TRBV9
DNA: TGTGCCAGCAGCGCATACTATTCGGAGAACACCATATATTTT
CDR3: CASSAYYSENTIYF

D: .
length: 13
J: TRBJ2-7
size: .
V: TRBV28
DNA: TGTGCCAGCGGATACAGGGAATCCTACGAGCAGTACTTC
CDR3: CASGYRESYEQYF

D: .
length: 15
J: TRBJ1-4
size: .
V: TRBV7-9
DNA: TGTGCCAGCAGCTCCGGCAGGGGCGCGGATGAAAAACTGTTTTTT
CDR3: CASSSGRGADEKLFF

D: TRBD2
length: 16
J: TRBJ2-2
size: .
V: TRBV4-2
DNA: TGTGCCAGCAGCCAAGAAGCGGGGGACTTCACCGGGGAGCTGTTTTTT
CDR3: CASSQEAGDFTGELFF

D: TRBD1
length: 15
J: TRBJ2-3
size: .
V: TRBV24-1
DNA: TGTGCCACCAGTGATTTACGGACAGGGACAGATACGCAGTATTTT
CDR3: CATSDLRTGTDTQYF

D: TRBD1
length: 13
J: TRBJ1-5
size: .
V: TRBV2
DNA: TGTGCCAGCAGCCGGGACAGGAATCAGCCCCAGCATTTT
CDR3: CASSRDRNQPQHF

D: TRBD1
length: 14
J: TRBJ1-1
size: .
V: TRBV10-2
DNA: TGCGCCAGCCGGACAGGGGGATCGAACACTGAAGCTTTCTTT
CDR3: CASRTGGSNTEAFF

D: TRBD1
length: 15
J: TRBJ1-5
size: few
V: TRBV7-3
DNA: TGTGCCAGCAGCTCAGGGGGTCGTGGCAATCAGCCCCAGCATTTT
CDR3: CASSSGGRGNQPQHF

D: TRBD1
length: 14
J: TRBJ1-5
size: few
V: TRBV28
DNA: TGTGCCAGCAGTTTAGAGGGGGCGAACCAGCCCCAGCATTTT
CDR3: CASSLEGANQPQHF